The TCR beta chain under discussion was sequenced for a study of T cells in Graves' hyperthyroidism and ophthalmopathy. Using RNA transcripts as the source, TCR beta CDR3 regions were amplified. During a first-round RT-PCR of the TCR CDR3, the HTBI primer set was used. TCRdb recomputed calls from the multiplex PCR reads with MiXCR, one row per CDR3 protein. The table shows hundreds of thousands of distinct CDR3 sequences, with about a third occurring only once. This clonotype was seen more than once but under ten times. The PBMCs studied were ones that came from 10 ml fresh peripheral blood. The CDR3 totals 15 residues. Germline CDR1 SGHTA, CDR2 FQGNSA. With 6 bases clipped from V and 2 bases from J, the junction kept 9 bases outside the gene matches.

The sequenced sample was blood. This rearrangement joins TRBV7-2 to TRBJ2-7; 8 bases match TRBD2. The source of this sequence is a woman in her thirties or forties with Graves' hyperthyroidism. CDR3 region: CASSYGSGDPYEQYF. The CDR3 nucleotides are TGTGCCAGCAGTTACGGTAGCGGGGACCCCTACGAGCAGTACTTC.